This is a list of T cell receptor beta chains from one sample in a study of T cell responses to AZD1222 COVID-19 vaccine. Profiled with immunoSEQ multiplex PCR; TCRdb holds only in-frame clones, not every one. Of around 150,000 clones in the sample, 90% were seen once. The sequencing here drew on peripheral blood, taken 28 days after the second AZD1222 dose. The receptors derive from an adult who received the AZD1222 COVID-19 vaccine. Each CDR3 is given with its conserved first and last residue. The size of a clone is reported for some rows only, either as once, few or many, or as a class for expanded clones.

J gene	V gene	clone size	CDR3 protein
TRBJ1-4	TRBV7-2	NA	CASSLVQGNEKLFF
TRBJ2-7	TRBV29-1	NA	CSVEEDRPYEQYF
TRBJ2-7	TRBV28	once	CASGLSDEQYF
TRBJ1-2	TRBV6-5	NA	CASSYGGASYGYTF
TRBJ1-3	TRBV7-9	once	CASSSLRGDTRSTIYF
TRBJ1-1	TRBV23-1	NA	CASRIGPRQLNTEAFF
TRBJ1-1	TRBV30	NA	CACSGTSFAFF
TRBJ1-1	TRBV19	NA	CASDDRLNTEAFF
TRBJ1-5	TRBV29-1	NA	CSVSGDGQPQHF
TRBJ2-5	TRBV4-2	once	CASSHLLESQETQYF
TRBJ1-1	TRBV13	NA	CASSSGTGFSLNPLEAFF
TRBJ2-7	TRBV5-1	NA	CASSLGDREREQYF
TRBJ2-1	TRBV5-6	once	CASSLGSGGNEQFF
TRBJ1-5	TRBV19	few	CASSALGPTGNQPQHF
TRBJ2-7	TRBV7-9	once	CASSSPESTSYEQYF
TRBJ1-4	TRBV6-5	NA	CASSYSGARDEKLFF
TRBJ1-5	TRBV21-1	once	CASSKPNRAISNQPQHF
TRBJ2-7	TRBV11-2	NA	CASSPSTAQYF
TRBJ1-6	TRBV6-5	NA	CASTLRQGIFSPLHF
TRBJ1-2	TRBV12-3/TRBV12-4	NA	CASSYVNGYTF
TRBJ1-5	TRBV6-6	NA	CASSSQGYQPQHF
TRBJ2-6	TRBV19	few	CASSLEGGLAGANVLTF
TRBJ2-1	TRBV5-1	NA	CASSLDGTGYNEQFF
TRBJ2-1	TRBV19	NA	CASSISGNGNEQFF
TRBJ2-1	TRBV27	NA	CASSPGVQIYNEQFF
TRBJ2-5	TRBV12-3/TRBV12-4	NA	CASSFLETQYF
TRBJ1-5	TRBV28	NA	CASSFQGGLQPQHF
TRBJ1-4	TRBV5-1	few	CASSSVGGDEKLFF
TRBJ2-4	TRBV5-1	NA	CASSLGGTDLAKNIQYF
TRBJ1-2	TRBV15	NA	CATSVQGKAYGYTF
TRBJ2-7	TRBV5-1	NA	CASSLEGVVAYEQYF
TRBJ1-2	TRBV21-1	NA	CASPDRARRSGGYTF
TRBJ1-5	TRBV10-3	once	CAISEGIQPQHF
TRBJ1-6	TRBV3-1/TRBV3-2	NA	CASSQDLPGGGMNSPLHF
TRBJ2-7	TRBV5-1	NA	CASSKLAAKDEQYF
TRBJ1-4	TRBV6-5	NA	CASSYREEKLFF
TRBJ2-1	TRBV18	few	CASSPSAGGFDEQFF
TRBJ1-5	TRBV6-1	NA	CASSDPGTSNQPQHF
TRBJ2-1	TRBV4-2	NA	CASSQDSSGITRPSSYNEQFF
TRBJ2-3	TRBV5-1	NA	CASSLGASGTDTQYF
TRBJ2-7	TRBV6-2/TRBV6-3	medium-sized	CASSYGIYEQYF
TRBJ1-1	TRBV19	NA	CASMGQGDTEAFF
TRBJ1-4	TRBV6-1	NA	CASSAWDVRKGEKLFF
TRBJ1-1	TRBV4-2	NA	CASSQTDGNTEAFF
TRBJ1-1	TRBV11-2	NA	CASSFDRTDTEAFF
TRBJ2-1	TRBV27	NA	CASSFRGGLTYNEQFF
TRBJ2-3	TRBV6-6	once	CASSSSSGSGRDTQYF
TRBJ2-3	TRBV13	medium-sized	CASSLNRGLTDTQYF
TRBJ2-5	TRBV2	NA	CASSESKTSGPEFETQYF
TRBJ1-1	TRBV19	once	CARSGLTEAFF
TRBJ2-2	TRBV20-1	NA	CSASAAGVGGGGGTGELFF
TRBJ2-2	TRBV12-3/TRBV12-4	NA	CASEGGSTGELFF
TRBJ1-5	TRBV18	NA	CASSPGRGPSNQPQHF
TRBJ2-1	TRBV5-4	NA	CASQRGLGEQFF